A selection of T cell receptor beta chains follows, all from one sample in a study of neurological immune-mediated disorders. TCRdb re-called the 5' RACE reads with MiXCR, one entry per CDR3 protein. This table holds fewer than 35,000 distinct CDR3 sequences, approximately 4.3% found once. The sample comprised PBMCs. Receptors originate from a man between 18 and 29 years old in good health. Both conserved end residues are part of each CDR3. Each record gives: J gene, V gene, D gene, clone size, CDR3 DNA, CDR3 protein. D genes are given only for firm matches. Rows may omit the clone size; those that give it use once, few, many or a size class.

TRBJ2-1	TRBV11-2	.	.	TGTGCCAGCAGCTTAGATCGGGGCGGTCGGGGGTACAATGAGCAGTTCTTC	CASSLDRGGRGYNEQFF
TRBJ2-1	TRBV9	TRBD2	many	TGTGCCAGCAGCGTAGCTATAGAGAGCGGGGGTTATAGTGGCAATGAGCAGTTCTTC	CASSVAIESGGYSGNEQFF
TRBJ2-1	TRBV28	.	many	TGTGCCAGCACCTCCAGCCGGGGTCCGGGGAATGAGCAGTTCTTC	CASTSSRGPGNEQFF
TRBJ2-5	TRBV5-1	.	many	TGCGCCAGCAGCCTTCACCCCGACCAAGAGACCCAGTACTTC	CASSLHPDQETQYF
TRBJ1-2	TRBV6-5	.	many	TGTGCCAGCAGTTACGGATTTGGCGGCTATGGCTACACCTTC	CASSYGFGGYGYTF
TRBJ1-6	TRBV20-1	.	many	TGCAGTGCTAGATTCGGGGGCAATTCACCCCTCCACTTT	CSARFGGNSPLHF
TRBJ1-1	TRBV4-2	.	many	TGTGCCAGCAGCCAAGAGGGCGGCTCTAACACTGAAGCTTTCTTT	CASSQEGGSNTEAFF
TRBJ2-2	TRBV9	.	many	TGTGCCAGCAGCGTAGTTGGTAGCATCACCGGGGAGCTGTTTTTT	CASSVVGSITGELFF
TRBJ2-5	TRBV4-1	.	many	TGCGCCAGCAGCCAAGATTTGAGGGGTTGGGTCCAGTACTTC	CASSQDLRGWVQYF
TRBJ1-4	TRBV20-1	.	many	TGCAGTGCTAGCTCAGCAACTAATGAAAAACTGTTTTTT	CSASSATNEKLFF
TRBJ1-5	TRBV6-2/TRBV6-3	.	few	TGTGCCAGCAGACAGGGAGGAAGGCCCCAGCATTTT	CASRQGGRPQHF
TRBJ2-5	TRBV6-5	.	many	TGTGCCAGCAGTTACTCACCAGGGGTGGAAGAGACCCAGTACTTC	CASSYSPGVEETQYF
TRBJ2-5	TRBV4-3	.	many	TGCGCCAGCAGCCAAGAGTTTAGCAAGACCCAGTACTTC	CASSQEFSKTQYF
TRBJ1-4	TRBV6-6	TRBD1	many	TGTGCCAGCAGTTTACAGGGGGGGTTTGCTAATGAAAAACTGTTTTTT	CASSLQGGFANEKLFF
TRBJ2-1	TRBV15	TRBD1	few	TGTGCCACCAGCCCGTGGGACAGGGGGGACAATGAGCAGTTCTTC	CATSPWDRGDNEQFF
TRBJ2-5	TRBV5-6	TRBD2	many	TGTGCCAGCAGCTCCGGGACTAGCGATCGAGCTCGGTACTTC	CASSSGTSDRARYF
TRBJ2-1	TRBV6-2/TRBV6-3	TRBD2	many	TGTGCCAGCAGGGGATACAGCGGGGGGTCCTACAATGAGCAGTTCTTC	CASRGYSGGSYNEQFF
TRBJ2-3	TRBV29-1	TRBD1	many	TGCAGCGTGCCGGGACAGGGCGCCGGTACGCAGTATTTT	CSVPGQGAGTQYF
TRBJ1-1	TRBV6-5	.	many	TGTGCCAGCACCCCTTATGACCTGGGGACGAACACTGAAGCTTTCTTT	CASTPYDLGTNTEAFF
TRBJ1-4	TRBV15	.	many	TGTGCCACCAGCCCACCGGGGGTTCAAGCTAATGAAAAACTGTTTTTT	CATSPPGVQANEKLFF
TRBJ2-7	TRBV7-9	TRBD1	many	TGTGCCAGCAGCCCCAGACAGGGGGCGGACTCCTACGAGCAGTACTTC	CASSPRQGADSYEQYF
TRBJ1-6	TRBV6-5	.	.	TGTGCCAGCAGTTACTCTTATTCACCCCTCCACTTT	CASSYSYSPLHF
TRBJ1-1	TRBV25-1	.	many	TGTGCCAGCAGGGAATTCTTTGGTGAAGCTTTCTTT	CASREFFGEAFF
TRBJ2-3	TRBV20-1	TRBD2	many	TGCAGTGTCGAGCGGGGGGGAACAGATACGCAGTATTTT	CSVERGGTDTQYF
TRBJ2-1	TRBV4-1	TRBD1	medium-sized	TGCGCCAGCAGCGCCTTAACAGGGGCCAATGAGCAGTTCTTC	CASSALTGANEQFF
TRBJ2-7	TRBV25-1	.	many	TGTGCCAGCAGGAGTGGGGCCTACGAGCAGTACTTC	CASRSGAYEQYF
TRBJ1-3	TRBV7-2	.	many	TGTGCCAGCAGCCCCTTAAGCCTCTCTGGAAACACCATATATTTT	CASSPLSLSGNTIYF
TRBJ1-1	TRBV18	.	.	TGTGCCAGCTCACCCCAGGACGGACCGAACACTGAAGCTTTCTTT	CASSPQDGPNTEAFF
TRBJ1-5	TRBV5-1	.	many	TGCGCCAGCAGCTTGGATCCTCTAAATCAGCCCCAGCATTTT	CASSLDPLNQPQHF
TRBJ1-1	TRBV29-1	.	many	TGCAGCGTTGAACCGACAGGAGGCGCTGAAGCTTTCTTT	CSVEPTGGAEAFF
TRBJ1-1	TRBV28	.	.	TGTGCCAGCAGTGCGCAGGCGAACACTGAAGCTTTCTTT	CASSAQANTEAFF
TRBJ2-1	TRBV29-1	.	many	TGCAGCGTCGACAAATCCCAGGGCTGGCAGTTCTTC	CSVDKSQGWQFF
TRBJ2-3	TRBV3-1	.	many	TGTGCCAGCAGCCGGGACAGCACAGATACGCAGTATTTT	CASSRDSTDTQYF
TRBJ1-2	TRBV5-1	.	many	TGCGCCAGCAGCTTGGCTGCGGGTTTTAACTATGGCTACACCTTC	CASSLAAGFNYGYTF
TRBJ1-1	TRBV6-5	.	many	TGTGCCAGCAGTTACGGGGGAAGCGCTGAAGCTTTCTTT	CASSYGGSAEAFF
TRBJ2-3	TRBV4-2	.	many	TGTGCCAGCAGCCAAGGGGGCGGGGATACGCAGTATTTT	CASSQGGGDTQYF
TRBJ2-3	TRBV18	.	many	TGTGCCAGCTCCCCTCTCTCCGGAACAGATACGCAGTATTTT	CASSPLSGTDTQYF
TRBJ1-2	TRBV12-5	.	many	TGTGCTAGTGGTCCCTTCGATGGCTACACCTTC	CASGPFDGYTF
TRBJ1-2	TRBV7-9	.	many	TGTGCCAGCAGCGGGGCGGGGTTTGGCTACACCTTC	CASSGAGFGYTF
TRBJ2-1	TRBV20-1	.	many	TGCAGTGCTAGGAGGGGGGGCTACAATGAGCAGTTCTTC	CSARRGGYNEQFF
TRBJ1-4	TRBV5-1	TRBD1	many	TGCGCCAGCAGCGCCGGGACAGGGGCTGAAAAACTGTTTTTT	CASSAGTGAEKLFF
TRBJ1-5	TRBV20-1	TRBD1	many	TGCAGTGCTAGGGCACAGGGGGCCGACAATCAGCCCCAGCATTTT	CSARAQGADNQPQHF
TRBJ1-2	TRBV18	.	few	TGTGCCAGCTCACCACCGGGGACAAACAACAGGCGCTATGGCTACACCTTC	CASSPPGTNNRRYGYTF
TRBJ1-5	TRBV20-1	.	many	TGCAGTGTCGGGGTGGGTCAGCCCCAGCATTTT	CSVGVGQPQHF
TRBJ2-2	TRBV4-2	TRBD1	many	TGTGCCAGCAGCGACCGACAGGGGGTGACCGGGGAGCTGTTTTTT	CASSDRQGVTGELFF
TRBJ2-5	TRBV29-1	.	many	TGCAGCGTTGAGTCTTCTACGGAGACCCAGTACTTC	CSVESSTETQYF
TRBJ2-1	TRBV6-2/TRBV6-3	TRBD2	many	TGTGCCAGCATCACCAGCGGGGGGCCCTACAATGAGCAGTTCTTC	CASITSGGPYNEQFF
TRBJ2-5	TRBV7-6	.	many	TGTGCCAGCAGCTCCACTAGGACGGGACGAGGGACCCAGTACTTC	CASSSTRTGRGTQYF
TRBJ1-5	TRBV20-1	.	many	TGCAGTTCGGGGGACGGCAATCAGCCCCAGCATTTT	CSSGDGNQPQHF
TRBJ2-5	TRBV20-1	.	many	TGCAGTGCTCACCCGGGCCTAACCCAAGAGACCCAGTACTTC	CSAHPGLTQETQYF
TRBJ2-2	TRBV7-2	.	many	TGTGCCAGCAGCTTTCAGGGGACGAACACCGGGGAGCTGTTTTTT	CASSFQGTNTGELFF
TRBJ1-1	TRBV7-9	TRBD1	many	TGTGCCAGCAGATCACAGGGGGGGATGAACACTGAAGCTTTCTTT	CASRSQGGMNTEAFF
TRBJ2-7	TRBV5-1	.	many	TGCGCCAGCAGCCAGGACACAGCCTCCTACGAGCAGTACTTC	CASSQDTASYEQYF
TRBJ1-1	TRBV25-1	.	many	TGTGCCAGCAGCCTCCGAGGAGCTGAAGCTTTCTTT	CASSLRGAEAFF